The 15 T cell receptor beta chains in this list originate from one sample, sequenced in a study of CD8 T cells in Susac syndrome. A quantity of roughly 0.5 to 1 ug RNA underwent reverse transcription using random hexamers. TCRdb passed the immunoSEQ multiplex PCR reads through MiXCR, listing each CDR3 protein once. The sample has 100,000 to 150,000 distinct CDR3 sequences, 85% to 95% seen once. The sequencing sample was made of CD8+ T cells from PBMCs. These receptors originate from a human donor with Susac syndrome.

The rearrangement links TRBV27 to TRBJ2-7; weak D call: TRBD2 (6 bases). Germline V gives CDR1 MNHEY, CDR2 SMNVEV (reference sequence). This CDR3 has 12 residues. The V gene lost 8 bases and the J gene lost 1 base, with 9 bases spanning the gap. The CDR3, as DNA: TGTGCCAGCGGCCGGGAGTCCTACGAGCAGTACTTC. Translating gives CASGRESYEQYF.

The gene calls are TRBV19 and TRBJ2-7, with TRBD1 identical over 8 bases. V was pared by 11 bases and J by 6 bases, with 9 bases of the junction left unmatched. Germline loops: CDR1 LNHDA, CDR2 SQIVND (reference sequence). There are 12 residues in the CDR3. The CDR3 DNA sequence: TGTGCCTCCGGGACAGGTTTCTTCGAGCAGTACTTC. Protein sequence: CASGTGFFEQYF.

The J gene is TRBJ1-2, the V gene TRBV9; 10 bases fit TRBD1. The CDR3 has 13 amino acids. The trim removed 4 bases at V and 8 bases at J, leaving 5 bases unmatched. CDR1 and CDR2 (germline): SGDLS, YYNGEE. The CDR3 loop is CASSRGQGQGYTF. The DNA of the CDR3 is TGTGCCAGCAGCAGGGGACAGGGGCAAGGCTACACCTTC.

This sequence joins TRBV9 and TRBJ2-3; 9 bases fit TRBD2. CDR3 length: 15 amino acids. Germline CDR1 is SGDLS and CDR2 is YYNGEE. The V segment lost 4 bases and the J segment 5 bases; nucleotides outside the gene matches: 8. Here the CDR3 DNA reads TGTGCCAGCAGCCCGGCGGGGGGGGTTGGAGATACGCAGTATTTT. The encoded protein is CASSPAGGVGDTQYF.

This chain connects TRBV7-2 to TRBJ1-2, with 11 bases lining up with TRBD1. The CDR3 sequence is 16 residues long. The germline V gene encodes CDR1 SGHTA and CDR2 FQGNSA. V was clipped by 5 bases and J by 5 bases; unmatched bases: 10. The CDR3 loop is CASSISGWDRGYGYTF. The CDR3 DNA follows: TGTGCCAGCAGCATCTCGGGGTGGGACAGGGGGTATGGCTACACCTTC.

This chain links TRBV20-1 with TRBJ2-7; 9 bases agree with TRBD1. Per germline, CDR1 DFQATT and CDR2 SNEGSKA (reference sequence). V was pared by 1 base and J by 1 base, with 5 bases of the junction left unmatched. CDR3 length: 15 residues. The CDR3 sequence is CSARGGQGGSYEQYF. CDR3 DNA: TGCAGTGCTAGAGGGGGACAGGGAGGATCCTACGAGCAGTACTTC.

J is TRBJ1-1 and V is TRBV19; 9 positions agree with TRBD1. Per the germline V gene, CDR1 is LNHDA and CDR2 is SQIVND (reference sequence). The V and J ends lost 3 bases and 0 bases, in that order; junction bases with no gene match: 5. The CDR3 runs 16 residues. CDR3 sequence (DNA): TGTGCCAGTAGTATCAGAACAGGGGGCATGAACACTGAAGCTTTCTTT. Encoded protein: CASSIRTGGMNTEAFF.

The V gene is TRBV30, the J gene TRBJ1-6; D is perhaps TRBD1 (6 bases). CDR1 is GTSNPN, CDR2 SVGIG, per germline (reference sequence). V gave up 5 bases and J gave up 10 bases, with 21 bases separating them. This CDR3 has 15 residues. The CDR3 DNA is TGTGCCTGGGGGACCGGACAGATTTTTCCGTCACCCCTCCACTTT. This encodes CAWGTGQIFPSPLHF.

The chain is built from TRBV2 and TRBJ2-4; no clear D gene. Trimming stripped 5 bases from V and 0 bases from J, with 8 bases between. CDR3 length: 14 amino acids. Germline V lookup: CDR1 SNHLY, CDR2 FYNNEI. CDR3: CASSSVLAKNIQYF. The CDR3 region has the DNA TGTGCCAGCAGTAGCGTACTAGCCAAAAACATTCAGTACTTC.

The CDR3 nucleotides read TGCAGCGTCAGCGAGGGGGGGGAGTACGAGCAGTACTTC. It specifies CSVSEGGEYEQYF. The genes are TRBV29-1 and TRBJ2-7; tentatively, D is TRBD2 (7 bases). Trimming removed 6 bases at V and 4 bases at J, with 16 bases between. The CDR3 runs 13 residues. Germline V gene lookup returns CDR1 SQVTM and CDR2 ANQGSEA.

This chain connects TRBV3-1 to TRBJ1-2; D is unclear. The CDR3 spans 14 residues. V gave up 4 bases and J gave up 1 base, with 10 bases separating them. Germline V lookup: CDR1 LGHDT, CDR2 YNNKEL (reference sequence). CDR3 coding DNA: TGTGCCAGCAGCCCAGGACGGGATAACTATGGCTACACCTTC. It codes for CASSPGRDNYGYTF.

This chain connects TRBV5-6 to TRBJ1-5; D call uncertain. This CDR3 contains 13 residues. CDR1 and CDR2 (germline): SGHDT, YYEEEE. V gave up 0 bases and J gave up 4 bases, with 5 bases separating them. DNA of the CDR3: TGTGCCAGCAGCTTGGGGGAGAATCAGCCCCAGCATTTT. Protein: CASSLGENQPQHF.

CDR3 coding DNA: TGCGCCAGCAGCCAACAGGGGGGGGACTCTGGGGCCAACGTCCTGACTTTC. Protein product: CASSQQGGDSGANVLTF. The chain recombines TRBV4-1 with TRBJ2-6; D tentatively reads TRBD1 or TRBD2 (7 bases each). Trimming took 2 bases from V and 0 from J, leaving 11 bases between them. This CDR3 comprises 17 residues. Germline CDR1 MGHRA, CDR2 YSYEKL.

CDR3 sequence: CASSLMGGTTEAFF. The DNA for the CDR3 is TGTGCCAGCAGTTTAATGGGAGGTACCACTGAAGCTTTCTTT. The chain uses TRBV12-3 or TRBV12-4 and TRBJ1-1; no definite D call. Trimming stripped 2 bases from V and 4 bases from J, with 11 bases between. This CDR3 is 14 amino acids long.

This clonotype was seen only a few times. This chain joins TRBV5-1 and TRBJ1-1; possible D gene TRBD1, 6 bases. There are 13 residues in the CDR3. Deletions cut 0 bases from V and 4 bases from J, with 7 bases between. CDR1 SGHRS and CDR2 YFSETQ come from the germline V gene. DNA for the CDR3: TGCGCCAGCAGCTTGGAAGGGGGCACTGAAGCTTTCTTT. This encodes CASSLEGGTEAFF.